This is a list of T cell receptor beta chains from one sample in a study of Graves' ophthalmopathy and Graves' hyperthyroidism. TCRdb redid the calling of the multiplex PCR reads with MiXCR, one entry per CDR3 protein. This table holds around 1,000,000 distinct CDR3 sequences, about 35% found once. The specimen sequenced was peripheral blood or thyroid tissue (not recorded which). These receptors all come from an adult man with Graves' hyperthyroidism. CDR3s include the opening cysteine and the closing phenylalanine or tryptophan. Fields, in order: clone size, J gene, V gene, CDR3 length, D gene, CDR3 DNA, CDR3 protein. D genes are given only for firm matches. A row's size may be missing; if present it is once, few, many or a size class.

>many|TRBJ1-5|TRBV10-2|12|.
TGCGCCAGCAGTCCCACCCCGCAGCCCCAGCATTTT
CASSPTPQPQHF
>.|TRBJ1-4|TRBV2|17|TRBD1
TGTGCCAGCACGGACAGTGAGGCGGGACAGTCCCATGAAAAACTGTTTTTT
CASTDSEAGQSHEKLFF
>many|TRBJ2-2|TRBV25-1|19|TRBD2
TGTGCCAGCAGTGAATATGATACGGGACTAGCGGGAGGGCCTCGGGAGCTGTTTTTT
CASSEYDTGLAGGPRELFF
>.|TRBJ2-6|TRBV7-9|20|TRBD1
TGTGCCAGCAGCTCCGAACGTGGGACAGGGGTTCGGTCTGGGGCCAACGTCCTGACTTTC
CASSSERGTGVRSGANVLTF
>few|TRBJ1-2|TRBV10-3|16|.
TGTGCCATCAGTGAGTCCGGATACATCTTTAACTATGGCTACACCTTC
CAISESGYIFNYGYTF
>few|TRBJ1-1|TRBV20-1|14|.
TGCAGTGCGCCGACCAGCACGATGGACACTGAAGCTTTCTTT
CSAPTSTMDTEAFF
>many|TRBJ2-7|TRBV7-2|15|.
TGTGCCAGCAGCTTAAGTCAGGCACGTACCTACGAGCAGTACTTC
CASSLSQARTYEQYF
>.|TRBJ2-5|TRBV7-8|15|TRBD1
TGTGCCAGCAGCTTTTCAGGGGGCGCGGGTGAGACCCAGTACTTC
CASSFSGGAGETQYF
>many|TRBJ1-2|TRBV7-8|16|.
TGTGCCAGCAGAGGCGGGCGTTTCGGGTCCGGGTATGGCTACACCTTC
CASRGGRFGSGYGYTF
>many|TRBJ1-6|TRBV20-1|12|.
TGCAGTGCTAGGCGCGGGGGATCACCCCTCCACTTT
CSARRGGSPLHF
>few|TRBJ1-5|TRBV5-5|17|TRBD1
TGTGCCAGCAGCGCACTCAGGGGGCATTTGAGCAATCAGCCCCAGCATTTT
CASSALRGHLSNQPQHF
>many|TRBJ2-7|TRBV11-2|12|.
TGTGCCAGCAGCTTAGATGTGTCGATGGAGTACTTC
CASSLDVSMEYF
>many|TRBJ1-5|TRBV19|16|.
TGTGCCAGTACCGACGGGACACTTTATAGCAATCAGCCCCAGCATTTT
CASTDGTLYSNQPQHF
>few|TRBJ1-4|TRBV6-5|13|.
TGTGCCAGCAGAGACGGGGGACGTGAAAAACTGTTTTTT
CASRDGGREKLFF
>.|TRBJ1-4|TRBV4-1|14|.
TGCGCCAGCAGCCCTGGGACATCTGAGTGGGAACTGTTTTTT
CASSPGTSEWELFF
>.|TRBJ2-7|TRBV7-9|15|TRBD1
TGTGCCAGCAGCTTGTGGGACAGGGGGCCAGACGAGCAGTACTTC
CASSLWDRGPDEQYF
>many|TRBJ2-5|TRBV7-9|16|TRBD1
TGTGCCAGCAGCTTGAAGCCCCGGGACAGGGGTGAGACCCAGTACTTC
CASSLKPRDRGETQYF
>.|TRBJ1-2|TRBV10-2|16|.
TGTGCCAGCAGTTATCGAGGACAGCAAGCTAACTATGGCTACACCTTC
CASSYRGQQANYGYTF
>few|TRBJ1-1|TRBV4-1|14|.
TGCGCCAGCAGCCAAAGAAGGGATCCGACTGAAGCTTTCTTT
CASSQRRDPTEAFF
>once|TRBJ2-7|TRBV7-2|16|TRBD1
TGTGCCAGCAGTTACTCGACCGGGACAGGGGACTACGAGCAGTACTTC
CASSYSTGTGDYEQYF
>many|TRBJ2-7|TRBV24-1|13|.
TGTGCCACCAGTGACCCGGGACACAACGAGCAGTACTTC
CATSDPGHNEQYF
>.|TRBJ2-2|TRBV5-1|15|TRBD1
TGCGCCAGCAGCCGGGACAGAGCACCCACCGGGGAGCTGTTTTTT
CASSRDRAPTGELFF
>.|TRBJ2-7|TRBV7-8|16|TRBD2
TGTGCCAGCAGCTTAGTGGCTAGCGGGATCAACAATGAGCAGTACTTC
CASSLVASGINNEQYF
>many|TRBJ1-1|TRBV29-1|12|TRBD1
TGCAGCGTTGGAGGACAGGGCACTGAAGCTTTCTTT
CSVGGQGTEAFF
>.|TRBJ1-4|TRBV27|14|TRBD1
TGTGCCAGCAGTACGACAGGGTGGAATGAAAAACTGTTTTTT
CASSTTGWNEKLFF
>few|TRBJ1-1|TRBV3-1|16|TRBD1
TGTGCCAGCTCACGTAAGACAGGGGTCACGAACACTGAAGCTTTCTTT
CASSRKTGVTNTEAFF
>many|TRBJ1-2|TRBV9|16|.
TGTGCCAGCAGCGGCTATATGGATGGGGGGCTCTATGGCTACACCTTC
CASSGYMDGGLYGYTF
>.|TRBJ2-3|TRBV15|15|.
TGTGCCACCAGCAGAGATGGGGCTAGCACAGATACGCAGTATTTT
CATSRDGASTDTQYF
>few|TRBJ1-5|TRBV30|12|.
TGTGCCTGGTCCCTAGGTTATCAGCCCCAGCATTTT
CAWSLGYQPQHF
>.|TRBJ1-6|TRBV7-9|16|.
TGTGCCAGCAGCTTAGCCCTGGGGGCAGAAGGTTCACCCCTCCACTTT
CASSLALGAEGSPLHF
>.|TRBJ1-1|TRBV7-2|11|.
TGTGCCAGCAGCTTGAGGGGGAAAGCTTTCTTT
CASSLRGKAFF
>.|TRBJ1-1|TRBV10-3|15|TRBD1
TGTGCCAGCAGTTACGGAAGACAGGGCTTCGCTGAAGCTTTCTTT
CASSYGRQGFAEAFF
>.|TRBJ1-4|TRBV7-9|16|TRBD1
TGTGCCAGCAGCTTGACTGGGACAGGGTTAAGGGAAAAACTGTTTTTT
CASSLTGTGLREKLFF
>many|TRBJ2-5|TRBV25-1|13|TRBD2
TGTGCCAGCTGGGGACTAGCGGGAGAGACCCAGTACTTC
CASWGLAGETQYF
>.|TRBJ1-2|TRBV12-3/TRBV12-4|14|.
TGTGCCAGCAGTTTAAGGACACTTCCCTATGGCTACACCTTC
CASSLRTLPYGYTF
>many|TRBJ1-1|TRBV9|13|.
TGTGCCAGCAGCGTAGAGGGACGACGGGGGGAGATCTTT
CASSVEGRRGEIF
>.|TRBJ2-5|TRBV15|15|TRBD1
TGTGCCACCAGATTGACAGGGCTAGCCCAAGAGACCCAGTACTTC
CATRLTGLAQETQYF
>few|TRBJ2-3|TRBV12-3/TRBV12-4|13|.
TGTGCCAGCAGTTTTGGGGCTTACGATACGCAGTATTTT
CASSFGAYDTQYF
>many|TRBJ2-5|TRBV7-3|16|.
TGTGCCAGCAGCTTAACCACTACAAGCTATCAAGAGACCCAGTACTTC
CASSLTTTSYQETQYF
>.|TRBJ1-4|TRBV6-2/TRBV6-3|16|.
TGTGCCAGCAGTTACTCGATAACGTCACAGTACGAAAAACTGTTTTTT
CASSYSITSQYEKLFF